This is a list of T cell receptor beta chains from one sample in a study of early T cells in non-severe SARS-CoV-2 infection. Each CDR3 protein is one row after TCRdb ran MiXCR on the 5' RACE reads. In the table there are tens of thousands of distinct CDR3 sequences, 6.5% of which are singletons. This sample comprised whole blood, obtained at baseline. The receptors stem from an adult who was a healthcare worker with PCR-confirmed SARS-CoV-2 infection or an uninfected control (not recorded which). Each CDR3 is given with its conserved first and last residue. A D gene is named only where the DNA matches it firmly. Rows may omit the clone size; those that give it use once, few, many or a size class.

d_gene: .
j_gene: TRBJ1-3
len: 12
abundance: few
v_gene: TRBV7-9
CDR3aa: CASSLSGNTIYF
CDR3nt: TGTGCCAGCAGCTTGTCGGGAAACACCATATATTTT

d_gene: .
j_gene: TRBJ2-2
len: 14
abundance: many
v_gene: TRBV6-4
CDR3aa: CASSERASTGELFF
CDR3nt: TGTGCCAGCAGTGAAAGGGCCTCCACCGGGGAGCTGTTTTTT

d_gene: .
j_gene: TRBJ2-3
len: 14
abundance: .
v_gene: TRBV7-3
CDR3aa: CASSAWASTDTQYF
CDR3nt: TGTGCCAGCTCGGCTTGGGCAAGCACAGATACGCAGTATTTT

d_gene: TRBD1
j_gene: TRBJ2-1
len: 15
abundance: many
v_gene: TRBV7-3
CDR3aa: CASSQMGQGANEQFF
CDR3nt: TGTGCCAGCAGCCAAATGGGACAGGGGGCAAATGAGCAGTTCTTC

d_gene: TRBD2
j_gene: TRBJ2-7
len: 17
abundance: many
v_gene: TRBV20-1
CDR3aa: CSARPTSGGWNTGEQYF
CDR3nt: TGCAGTGCTAGGCCCACTAGCGGGGGATGGAATACGGGTGAGCAGTACTTC

d_gene: TRBD1
j_gene: TRBJ1-1
len: 16
abundance: many
v_gene: TRBV6-6
CDR3aa: CASRLIQGLVNTEAFF
CDR3nt: TGTGCCAGCAGACTTATACAGGGGTTGGTGAACACTGAAGCTTTCTTT

d_gene: .
j_gene: TRBJ2-3
len: 13
abundance: many
v_gene: TRBV27
CDR3aa: CASSRWRGDTQYF
CDR3nt: TGTGCCAGCAGCCGGTGGCGGGGAGATACGCAGTATTTT

d_gene: .
j_gene: TRBJ2-5
len: 15
abundance: many
v_gene: TRBV7-2
CDR3aa: CASRYDAGLQETQYF
CDR3nt: TGTGCCAGCAGATACGACGCTGGTCTACAAGAGACCCAGTACTTC

d_gene: TRBD1
j_gene: TRBJ1-1
len: 14
abundance: .
v_gene: TRBV12-3/TRBV12-4
CDR3aa: CASSLGQGAAEAFF
CDR3nt: TGTGCCAGCAGTTTGGGTCAGGGGGCAGCTGAAGCTTTCTTT

d_gene: .
j_gene: TRBJ1-2
len: 12
abundance: many
v_gene: TRBV7-9
CDR3aa: CASSPNMAGYTF
CDR3nt: TGTGCCAGCAGCCCTAACATGGCCGGCTACACCTTC

d_gene: .
j_gene: TRBJ1-2
len: 15
abundance: many
v_gene: TRBV5-5
CDR3aa: CASSLGTGSGKGYTF
CDR3nt: TGTGCCAGCAGCTTGGGAACAGGGAGCGGTAAAGGCTACACCTTC

d_gene: .
j_gene: TRBJ2-1
len: 11
abundance: once
v_gene: TRBV6-2/TRBV6-3
CDR3aa: CASSLGGTQFF
CDR3nt: TGTGCCAGCAGCCTGGGCGGGACCCAGTTCTTC

d_gene: TRBD1
j_gene: TRBJ1-4
len: 14
abundance: .
v_gene: TRBV13
CDR3aa: CASSSRGRGEKLFF
CDR3nt: TGTGCCAGCAGCTCGCGGGGCAGGGGGGAAAAACTGTTTTTT

d_gene: .
j_gene: TRBJ2-2
len: 15
abundance: few
v_gene: TRBV18
CDR3aa: CASSPNRAQPGELFF
CDR3nt: TGTGCCAGCTCACCAAACCGAGCCCAGCCCGGGGAGCTGTTTTTT

d_gene: .
j_gene: TRBJ1-2
len: 13
abundance: few
v_gene: TRBV6-1
CDR3aa: CASSEITNYGYTF
CDR3nt: TGTGCCAGCAGTGAGATTACTAACTATGGCTACACCTTC